Presented here are 19 T cell receptor beta chains from one specimen sequenced in a study of blood T cell repertoires in COVID-19. This table comes from immunoSEQ multiplex PCR, and its TCRdb copy is limited to in-frame clones, with some not included. The sample contains roughly 220,000 clones, more than 85% of which appear only once. Sequencing used peripheral blood. These receptors were taken from a woman aged 45 to 65 with COVID-19, enrolled during active disease.

The genes are TRBV5-1 and TRBJ2-7; no firm D call. Looked up from germline, CDR1 is SGHRS and CDR2 is YFSETQ. Trimming removed 0 bases from V and 7 bases from J, with 11 bases in between. This CDR3 is 13 amino acids long. CDR3 sequence (DNA): TGCGCCAGCAGCTTGGGAGGCCCACGGGAGCAGTACTTC. Encoded protein: CASSLGGPREQYF.

This clone was detected only once. In DNA, the CDR3 is TGTGCCACCAGCAGAGATACGGGGACAGGGTACACCGGGGAGCTGTTTTTT. It specifies CATSRDTGTGYTGELFF. The chain uses TRBV15 and TRBJ2-2, with 9 bases identical to TRBD1. CDR3 size: 17 residues. V gave up 0 bases and J gave up 3 bases; unmatched junction bases: 5. Germline V gene data show CDR1 as LNHNV and CDR2 as YYDKDF (reference sequence).

CDR3 DNA sequence: TGCAGCGCTGCGGACAGGGCGAATGGCTACACCTTC. The encoded protein is CSAADRANGYTF. This rearrangement joins TRBV29-1 to TRBJ1-2; 8 nucleotides align to TRBD1. Unmatched junction bases numbered 7, after V lost 7 bases and J lost 6 bases. In germline, CDR1 is SQVTM, CDR2 ANQGSEA. The CDR3 runs 12 residues.

The gene calls are TRBV9 and TRBJ1-5; D remains unclear. CDR1 and CDR2 (germline): SGDLS, YYNGEE. CDR3 length equals 15 residues. Trimming cost V 0 bases and J 3 bases, with 10 bases left between them. The CDR3 nucleotides read TGTGCCAGCAGCGTAGGGACGGGGATCAATCAGCCCCAGCATTTT. The encoded protein is CASSVGTGINQPQHF.

The chain joins TRBV6-1 to TRBJ2-5, with TRBD1 as a possible D gene (5 bases). CDR1 and CDR2 from the germline V gene are MNHNS and SASEGT. V lost 1 base, J lost 7 bases, and 16 bases lay in between. The CDR3 is 15 amino acids. The CDR3 nucleotides read TGTGCCAGCAGTGAAGGACAGCGCTTTGTAGGGACCCAGTACTTC. Translated, it gives CASSEGQRFVGTQYF.

V gene TRBV30 combines with J gene TRBJ2-7, with 7 bases identical to TRBD2. This CDR3 has 15 amino acids. V shed 0 bases, J shed 2 bases, and the junction held 7 bases outside the gene matches. CDR1 is GTSNPN and CDR2 is SVGIG in the germline V gene (reference sequence). Here the CDR3 DNA reads TGTGCCTGGAGTGTAGGAGGTGCGGGGGCCTACGAGCAGTACTTC. It specifies CAWSVGGAGAYEQYF.

The chain couples TRBV6-5 to TRBJ1-2; 7 nucleotides match TRBD1. From germline, CDR1 is MNHEY and CDR2 SVGAGI. V was pared by 5 bases and J by 2 bases, with 2 bases of the junction left unmatched. This CDR3 contains 13 residues. CDR3: CASSTTGNYGYTF. The CDR3 region has the DNA TGTGCCAGCAGTACGACAGGGAACTATGGCTACACCTTC.

This sequence joins TRBV5-4 and TRBJ2-1; a possible D gene is TRBD2 (5 bases). The CDR3 is 15 amino acids. CDR1 is SGHNT and CDR2 is YYREEE in the germline V gene (reference sequence). V lost 2 bases, J lost 2 bases, and 11 bases lay in between. The CDR3 loop is CASSLVRAAYNEQFF. The CDR3 region has the DNA TGTGCCAGCAGCTTAGTGAGGGCGGCCTACAATGAGCAGTTCTTC.

The chain joins TRBV6-1 to TRBJ1-2; tentatively, D is TRBD1 (6 bases). The germline V gene has CDR1 MNHNS and CDR2 SASEGT. Trimming shortened V by 3 bases and J by 4 bases, and 9 bases separated the two germline ends. There are 13 residues in the CDR3. DNA for the CDR3: TGTGCCAGCAGTGAGGGGGCCGGCTATGGCTACACCTTC. Amino acid sequence: CASSEGAGYGYTF.

The chain is built from TRBV27 and TRBJ1-2; TRBD1 might be the D (5 bases). CDR3 length: 12 residues. Germline V gives CDR1 MNHEY, CDR2 SMNVEV (reference sequence). V lost 6 bases and J lost 8, with 13 bases in between. The CDR3 DNA follows: TGTGCCAGCAGCGAATTCGGGGGGGGCTACACCTTC. Translated: CASSEFGGGYTF.

The J gene is TRBJ1-3, the V gene TRBV19; no definite D call. V shed 3 bases and J shed 0 bases, with 12 bases lying between them. Per the germline V gene, CDR1 is LNHDA and CDR2 is SQIVND (reference sequence). The CDR3 is made up of 16 amino acids. In nucleotides, the CDR3 is TGTGCCAGTAGTATGACCGGGAGCCTCTCTGGAAACACCATATATTTT. It translates to CASSMTGSLSGNTIYF. Using reference TRBV19 and TRBJ1-3 for the parts outside the CDR3, the full variable domain is DGGITQSPKYLFRKEGQNVTLSCEQNLNHDAMYWYRQDPGQGLRLIYYSQIVNDFQKGDIAEGYSVSREKKESFPLTVTSAQKNPTAFYLCASSMTGSLSGNTIYFGEGSWLTVV.

The V call is TRBV5-4, the J call TRBJ2-5; TRBD2 aligns across 7 bases. CDR1 is SGHNT, CDR2 YYREEE, per germline (reference sequence). The ends lost 4 bases at V and 3 bases at J; junction bases unmatched: 15. This CDR3 has 17 residues. The CDR3 DNA reads as TGTGCCAGCAGCCGGGGGGTGATTGGGACTGGAGAAGAGACCCAGTACTTC. This sequence encodes CASSRGVIGTGEETQYF.

The V and J genes are TRBV27 and TRBJ1-6; D unclear. CDR3 length: 12 amino acids. The V end lost 10 bases, the J end lost 2 bases, and 6 bases lay between the germline ends. Germline V gene lookup returns CDR1 MNHEY and CDR2 SMNVEV (reference sequence). The CDR3 loop is CATAAYNSPLHF. As DNA, the CDR3 is TGTGCCACGGCGGCCTATAATTCACCCCTCCACTTT.

V gene TRBV7-2 combines with J gene TRBJ2-7, with D possibly TRBD2 on 7 matching bases. Deletions cut 5 bases from V and 2 bases from J, with 16 bases between. Germline V CDR1 and CDR2: SGHTA, FQGNSA. This CDR3 is 15 amino acids long. The DNA for the CDR3 is TGTGCCAGCAGCGCAGACCGGGGGGCCGCCTACGAGCAGTACTTC. Its protein product is CASSADRGAAYEQYF.

The rearrangement joins TRBV29-1 to TRBJ2-3, with D perhaps TRBD1 (5 bases). Germline V CDR1 and CDR2: SQVTM, ANQGSEA. Trimming pared 7 bases from V and 2 bases from J, leaving 16 bases between. The CDR3 extends over 14 amino acids. The chain's CDR3 is CSARAGLNTDTQYF. In DNA form, the CDR3 reads TGCAGCGCCCGGGCAGGGCTGAACACAGATACGCAGTATTTT.

The chain couples TRBV20-1 to TRBJ2-5; 9 nucleotides agree with TRBD2. The CDR3 has 16 amino acids. The V segment lost 3 bases and the J segment 5 bases; nucleotides outside the gene matches: 13. Germline lookup yields CDR1 DFQATT and CDR2 SNEGSKA (reference sequence). The CDR3 nucleotides are TGCAGTGCTAGTTCGGCTAGCGGGGCAATCGAGGAGACCCAGTACTTC. Encoded protein: CSASSASGAIEETQYF.

The chain carries TRBV27 and TRBJ1-2, with D tentatively TRBD1 (6 bases). The length of the CDR3 is 16 residues. Trimming left V 5 bases short and J 1 base short, with 17 bases between. Germline V gene lookup returns CDR1 MNHEY and CDR2 SMNVEV (reference sequence). The CDR3: CASSSVGGSSNYGYTF. The CDR3 nucleotides are TGTGCCAGCAGTAGTGTAGGGGGTTCTAGTAACTATGGCTACACCTTC.

This clone appeared a single time. This chain joins TRBV19 and TRBJ2-7; 7 positions match TRBD2. The CDR3 length is 15 residues. Trimming took 1 base from V and 0 from J; bases not matched to a gene: 3. CDR1 is LNHDA, CDR2 SQIVND, per germline (reference sequence). Written as DNA, the CDR3 is TGTGCCAGTAGTATAGGACTAGCTGACTCCTACGAGCAGTACTTC. Amino acid sequence: CASSIGLADSYEQYF.

The CDR3 sequence is CAWSGSTRRGETQYF. The CDR3 DNA reads TGTGCCTGGAGTGGGAGTACTAGGAGAGGAGAGACCCAGTACTTC. This sequence joins TRBV30 and TRBJ2-5; TRBD2 is a possible D gene (5 bases). CDR1 GTSNPN and CDR2 SVGIG come from the germline V gene (reference sequence). CDR3 size: 15 residues. The ends were cut back, 1 base at V and 4 bases at J, with 16 bases in the middle.